This entry concerns a single TCR beta chain. The data derive from a study of blood T cell repertoires in COVID-19. The germline V gene encodes CDR1 KGHSH and CDR2 LQKENI. The CDR3 extends over 18 amino acids. J lost 0 bases, V lost 2 bases, and 8 bases had no gene match. Study processing details: Reference gene primer amplification yielded estimated nucleated cell counts. Assay used: immunoSEQ multiplex PCR; TCRdb lists only in-frame clones, some missing. V, J and clone size are taken as reported in that table, and D and trimming were inferred from the DNA itself. The sample includes a few hundred thousand clones, approximately 90% of them seen just once. Ages ranged from roughly 18 to 100 years, with residence in around 24 US areas. Categorization into cohorts depended on clinical history that participants reported.

The rearrangement uses TRBV18 and TRBJ1-3; 9 nucleotides agree with TRBD1. Sequencing was done on a sample of PBMCs or T cells enriched from blood (not recorded which). The sequence came from a woman aged 18-29 years who had been exposed to COVID-19. The CDR3: CASSPRQTGGLSGNTIYF. CDR3 DNA: TGTGCCAGCTCACCAAGGCAGACAGGGGGTCTCTCTGGAAACACCATATATTTT. The whole variable domain, remainder taken from reference TRBV18 and TRBJ1-3, is NAGVMQNPRHLVRRRGQEARLRCSPMKGHSHVYWYRQLPEEGLKFMVYLQKENIIDESGMPKERFSAEFPKEGPSILRIQQVVRGDSAAYFCASSPRQTGGLSGNTIYFGEGSWLTVV.